Listed below are T cell receptor beta chains from one sample, sequenced in a study of blood T cell repertoires in COVID-19. The assay was immunoSEQ multiplex PCR, and TCRdb's table has in-frame clones only and misses some. The profile covers over 50,000 clones, with about 90% appearing a single time and over 6.5% taken by the ten largest. Input material: peripheral blood. Receptor source: a woman in her sixties or seventies with active or convalescent COVID-19. The CDR3 runs from the conserved cysteine through the conserved F or W. The D gene is left open where the match is weak. The size entry is marked missing in some rows and otherwise reads once, few, many or a size class.

j_call: TRBJ1-2
v_call: TRBV7-2
clone_size: NA
cdr3_length: 13
d_call: NA
cdr3_nt: TGTGCCAGCAGCTTTGGCGGAAACTATGGCTACACCTTC
cdr3_aa: CASSFGGNYGYTF

j_call: TRBJ2-1
v_call: TRBV12-3/TRBV12-4
clone_size: NA
cdr3_length: 13
d_call: NA
cdr3_nt: TGTGCCAGCAGTTTGGCATCCTACAATGAGCAGTTCTTC
cdr3_aa: CASSLASYNEQFF

j_call: TRBJ1-2
v_call: TRBV7-2
clone_size: NA
cdr3_length: 15
d_call: TRBD1
cdr3_nt: TGTGCCAGCAGCTCGTCCGGGACAGGATCCTATGGCTACACCTTC
cdr3_aa: CASSSSGTGSYGYTF

j_call: TRBJ2-5
v_call: TRBV6-2/TRBV6-3
clone_size: NA
cdr3_length: 17
d_call: NA
cdr3_nt: TGTGCCAGCAGTTACCGCCTAGGGGTCGGGGGACGGGAGACCCAGTACTTC
cdr3_aa: CASSYRLGVGGRETQYF

j_call: TRBJ1-5
v_call: TRBV18
clone_size: NA
cdr3_length: 16
d_call: TRBD1
cdr3_nt: TGTGCCAGCTCGCCTTCGGGGGACAGGTACAATCAGCCCCAGCATTTT
cdr3_aa: CASSPSGDRYNQPQHF

j_call: TRBJ1-2
v_call: TRBV27
clone_size: once
cdr3_length: 15
d_call: TRBD1
cdr3_nt: TGTGCCAGCAGTCCCCTGACAGGGGTTCGCTATGGCTACACCTTC
cdr3_aa: CASSPLTGVRYGYTF

j_call: TRBJ1-2
v_call: TRBV6-5
clone_size: NA
cdr3_length: 13
d_call: NA
cdr3_nt: TGTGCCAGCAGTTATTCGGGGAGTGATGGCTACACCTTC
cdr3_aa: CASSYSGSDGYTF

j_call: TRBJ2-3
v_call: TRBV27
clone_size: NA
cdr3_length: 16
d_call: NA
cdr3_nt: TGTGCCAGCAGTTTAGGTGGAAGAGGGTGGACAGATACGCAGTATTTT
cdr3_aa: CASSLGGRGWTDTQYF

j_call: TRBJ1-2
v_call: TRBV5-1
clone_size: NA
cdr3_length: 14
d_call: NA
cdr3_nt: TGCGCCAGCAGCATAGGGGGAGGGCCCTATGGCTACACCTTC
cdr3_aa: CASSIGGGPYGYTF

j_call: TRBJ2-1
v_call: TRBV15
clone_size: NA
cdr3_length: 17
d_call: TRBD2
cdr3_nt: TGTGCCACCAGCAGAGATCCGAGCGGGAGCTCCTACAATGAGCAGTTCTTC
cdr3_aa: CATSRDPSGSSYNEQFF

j_call: TRBJ2-7
v_call: TRBV3-1/TRBV3-2
clone_size: NA
cdr3_length: 15
d_call: TRBD1
cdr3_nt: TGTGCCAGCAGCCAAGGGACAGGGCGATCGAGCGAGCAGTACTTC
cdr3_aa: CASSQGTGRSSEQYF

j_call: TRBJ1-2
v_call: TRBV27
clone_size: NA
cdr3_length: 16
d_call: NA
cdr3_nt: TGTGCCAGCAGTTTAACCCCCTGGGCATGGGACTATGGCTACACCTTC
cdr3_aa: CASSLTPWAWDYGYTF

j_call: TRBJ1-1
v_call: TRBV5-1
clone_size: NA
cdr3_length: 16
d_call: NA
cdr3_nt: TGCGCCAGCAGCTTGGCGGTGGGGGGAGGATACACTGAAGCTTTCTTT
cdr3_aa: CASSLAVGGGYTEAFF

j_call: TRBJ1-6
v_call: TRBV6-1
clone_size: NA
cdr3_length: 16
d_call: TRBD1
cdr3_nt: TGTGCCAGCAGTGAGCGACCGGGACAGGTTAATTCACCCCTCCACTTT
cdr3_aa: CASSERPGQVNSPLHF

j_call: TRBJ2-2
v_call: TRBV6-6
clone_size: NA
cdr3_length: 14
d_call: TRBD2
cdr3_nt: TGTGCCAGTGTTCAGCGGGAGGGCCCCGGGGAGCTGTTTTTT
cdr3_aa: CASVQREGPGELFF

j_call: TRBJ2-1
v_call: TRBV15
clone_size: NA
cdr3_length: 15
d_call: NA
cdr3_nt: TGTGCCACCAGCAGAGATGATGGGGGGTACAATGAGCAGTTCTTC
cdr3_aa: CATSRDDGGYNEQFF

j_call: TRBJ2-1
v_call: TRBV30
clone_size: NA
cdr3_length: 12
d_call: TRBD2
cdr3_nt: TGTGCTTTAGCGGGAGGGCCAAATGAGCAGTTCTTC
cdr3_aa: CALAGGPNEQFF

j_call: TRBJ1-2
v_call: TRBV30
clone_size: NA
cdr3_length: 13
d_call: NA
cdr3_nt: TGTGCCTGGAGTCCAGGGGATAACTATGGCTACACCTTC
cdr3_aa: CAWSPGDNYGYTF

j_call: TRBJ2-5
v_call: TRBV5-6
clone_size: NA
cdr3_length: 14
d_call: TRBD1
cdr3_nt: TGTGCCAGCAGCTTAGGGGGCGCAGACGAGACCCAGTACTTC
cdr3_aa: CASSLGGADETQYF

j_call: TRBJ2-4
v_call: TRBV12-3/TRBV12-4
clone_size: NA
cdr3_length: 13
d_call: TRBD1
cdr3_nt: TGTGCCAGCAGTCCCGGGACAGGCAACATTCAGTACTTC
cdr3_aa: CASSPGTGNIQYF

j_call: TRBJ2-7
v_call: TRBV25-1
clone_size: NA
cdr3_length: 14
d_call: NA
cdr3_nt: TGTGCCAGCAGTGAATACTGGGCAACGGACGAGCAGTACTTC
cdr3_aa: CASSEYWATDEQYF

j_call: TRBJ1-2
v_call: TRBV28
clone_size: NA
cdr3_length: 13
d_call: NA
cdr3_nt: TGTGCCTCACGGAAGGGGGTAGGCTATGGCTACACCTTC
cdr3_aa: CASRKGVGYGYTF

j_call: TRBJ1-1
v_call: TRBV7-3
clone_size: NA
cdr3_length: 14
d_call: TRBD1
cdr3_nt: TGTGCCAGCAGCTCGACACAGGGGGTTGGTGAAGCTTTCTTT
cdr3_aa: CASSSTQGVGEAFF

j_call: TRBJ1-2
v_call: TRBV28
clone_size: NA
cdr3_length: 14
d_call: TRBD1
cdr3_nt: TGTGCCAGCAGCCTTGGACAGGGCTTTTTTGGCTACACCTTC
cdr3_aa: CASSLGQGFFGYTF

j_call: TRBJ2-7
v_call: TRBV10-3
clone_size: NA
cdr3_length: 11
d_call: NA
cdr3_nt: TGTGCCATCAGTGAGACGGGTGAGCAGTACTTC
cdr3_aa: CAISETGEQYF

j_call: TRBJ1-5
v_call: TRBV10-3
clone_size: NA
cdr3_length: 12
d_call: NA
cdr3_nt: TGTGCCATCAGTGAGCCCGATCAGCCCCAGCATTTT
cdr3_aa: CAISEPDQPQHF

j_call: TRBJ2-1
v_call: TRBV2
clone_size: NA
cdr3_length: 15
d_call: TRBD2
cdr3_nt: TGTGCCACCAGGGCCCGACTAGCGGAGCCCAATGAGCAGTTCTTC
cdr3_aa: CATRARLAEPNEQFF

j_call: TRBJ2-7
v_call: TRBV2
clone_size: NA
cdr3_length: 12
d_call: TRBD1
cdr3_nt: TGTGCCAGCAGAAACAGGGGTGGCGAGCAGTACTTC
cdr3_aa: CASRNRGGEQYF

j_call: TRBJ1-5
v_call: TRBV7-2
clone_size: once
cdr3_length: 13
d_call: TRBD1
cdr3_nt: TGTGCCAGCAGCTCGACAGGGAATCAGCCCCAGCATTTT
cdr3_aa: CASSSTGNQPQHF

j_call: TRBJ1-2
v_call: TRBV19
clone_size: NA
cdr3_length: 16
d_call: NA
cdr3_nt: TGTGCCAGTAGCGTCCCGGGAGACCCTTCTAACTATGGCTACACCTTC
cdr3_aa: CASSVPGDPSNYGYTF

j_call: TRBJ2-3
v_call: TRBV9
clone_size: once
cdr3_length: 17
d_call: TRBD2
cdr3_nt: TGTGCCAGCAGCTCTCCTAGCGGGAGGGCCAACACAGATACGCAGTATTTT
cdr3_aa: CASSSPSGRANTDTQYF

j_call: TRBJ2-3
v_call: TRBV28
clone_size: NA
cdr3_length: 18
d_call: TRBD2
cdr3_nt: TGTGCCAGCAGTCCCCTTCCCCTAGCGGGAGGGAGGGCAGATACGCAGTATTTT
cdr3_aa: CASSPLPLAGGRADTQYF

j_call: TRBJ1-2
v_call: TRBV27
clone_size: NA
cdr3_length: 13
d_call: NA
cdr3_nt: TGTGCCAGCAGAGGACAACTAAACTATGGCTACACCTTC
cdr3_aa: CASRGQLNYGYTF

j_call: TRBJ1-5
v_call: TRBV27
clone_size: NA
cdr3_length: 16
d_call: NA
cdr3_nt: TGTGCCAGCAACTTTACTCCGGGAACCCCCAATCAGCCCCAGCATTTT
cdr3_aa: CASNFTPGTPNQPQHF

j_call: TRBJ1-2
v_call: TRBV28
clone_size: NA
cdr3_length: 15
d_call: TRBD1
cdr3_nt: TGTGCCAGCAGTCCCGGGGACAGGGGACACTATGGCTACACCTTC
cdr3_aa: CASSPGDRGHYGYTF

j_call: TRBJ2-7
v_call: TRBV5-4
clone_size: NA
cdr3_length: 15
d_call: NA
cdr3_nt: TGTGCCAGCAGCTTCCCCGGGACATTACCCTACGAGCAGTACTTC
cdr3_aa: CASSFPGTLPYEQYF

j_call: TRBJ2-3
v_call: TRBV19
clone_size: NA
cdr3_length: 13
d_call: NA
cdr3_nt: TGTGCCAGTAGTATACAGGGGCAAGATACGCAGTATTTT
cdr3_aa: CASSIQGQDTQYF

j_call: TRBJ1-6
v_call: TRBV11-2
clone_size: NA
cdr3_length: 15
d_call: NA
cdr3_nt: TGTGCCAGCAGCTCTCCGACGGTGACCGGGTCACCCCTCCACTTT
cdr3_aa: CASSSPTVTGSPLHF

j_call: TRBJ2-3
v_call: TRBV7-2
clone_size: NA
cdr3_length: 14
d_call: NA
cdr3_nt: TGTGCCAGCAGCTTCGGGACTGGCACAGATACGCAGTATTTT
cdr3_aa: CASSFGTGTDTQYF

j_call: TRBJ2-7
v_call: TRBV3-1/TRBV3-2
clone_size: few
cdr3_length: 15
d_call: NA
cdr3_nt: TGTGCCAGCAGCCAAGTGATCGGAGGGGCTTACGAGCAGTACTTC
cdr3_aa: CASSQVIGGAYEQYF

j_call: TRBJ2-3
v_call: TRBV18
clone_size: NA
cdr3_length: 14
d_call: TRBD1
cdr3_nt: TGTGCCAGCCGGGACAGGCCTAGCACAGATACGCAGTATTTT
cdr3_aa: CASRDRPSTDTQYF